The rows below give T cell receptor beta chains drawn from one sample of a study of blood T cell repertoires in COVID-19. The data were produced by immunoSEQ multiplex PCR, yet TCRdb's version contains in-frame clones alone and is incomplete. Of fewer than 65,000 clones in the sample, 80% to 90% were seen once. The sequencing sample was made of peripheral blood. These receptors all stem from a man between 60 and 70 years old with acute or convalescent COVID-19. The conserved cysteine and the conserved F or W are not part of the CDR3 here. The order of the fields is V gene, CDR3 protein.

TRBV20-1,SASFSDRGNSPLH
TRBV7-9,ASSFYLDRGTYEQY
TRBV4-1,ASSERDRGGSYGYT
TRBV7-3,ASSRDSQETQY
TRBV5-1,ASSWGQGVNEQF
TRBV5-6,ASSLYGELF
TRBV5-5,ASSLEAGMDNEQF
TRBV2,ASSSRQGSNQPQH
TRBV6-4,ASSLPRDSHSNYGYT
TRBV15,ATSFPGQGGEKLF
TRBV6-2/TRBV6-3,ASSYVRTGNYGYT
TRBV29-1,SVEEEGAYEQY
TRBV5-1,ASSLVSGGFNEKLF
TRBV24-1,ATSDGTGTGNTIY
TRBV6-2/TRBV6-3,ASSYRQSYGYT
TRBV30,AWSVLYNEQF
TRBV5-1,ASSLGGQETQY
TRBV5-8,ASSLSGLGGTQY
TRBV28,ASSPPGSMADTQY
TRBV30,AWSAGVWNSPLH
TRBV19,ASNMGHRQPQH
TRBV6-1,ASRPDRFSTDTQY